The 22 T cell receptor beta chains presented below share a single source sample, sequenced in a study of cytomegalovirus exposure and HLA in healthy donors. The PCR employed 60 Vbeta primers together with 13 Jbeta primers. Measured with immunoSEQ multiplex PCR; TCRdb has only the in-frame clones, and not every one. The data contain under 110,000 clones, around 80% of them seen just once; the ten biggest clones take up under 4%. Sequenced: PBMCs. The receptors were gathered from a man aged 55-75 years in good health and CMV-seronegative.

This clone was seen only a few times. The chain recombines TRBV29-1 with TRBJ1-5; 7 bases agree with TRBD1. With 6 bases clipped from V and 0 bases from J, the junction kept 2 bases outside the gene matches. The CDR3 has 13 amino acids. CDR1 and CDR2 (germline): SQVTM, ANQGSEA. The CDR3 DNA sequence: TGCAGCGTCAGGGGGAATAGCAATCAGCCCCAGCATTTT. Amino acid sequence: CSVRGNSNQPQHF.

As concerns this clone: The sample has other DNA sequences that encode this CDR3 too. The rearrangement joins TRBV7-2 to TRBJ1-4; TRBD1 agrees at 7 bases. V dropped 4 bases and J dropped 4; count of bases not matched to a gene: 3. CDR1 and CDR2 (germline): SGHTA, FQGNSA. The CDR3 contains 14 residues. CDR3 residues: CASSSTGLNEKLFF. The DNA of the CDR3 is TGTGCCAGCAGCTCGACAGGGCTTAATGAAAAACTGTTTTTT.

This rearrangement joins TRBV6-5 to TRBJ1-2; D is possibly TRBD1 (6 bases). The V gene lost 0 bases and the J gene lost 2 bases, with 13 bases spanning the gap. This CDR3 spans 16 amino acids. Germline CDR1 is MNHEY and CDR2 is SVGAGI. This CDR3 is CASSYSSEGGNYGYTF. CDR3 nucleotide sequence: TGTGCCAGCAGTTACTCGTCGGAGGGGGGGAACTATGGCTACACCTTC.

This chain connects TRBV7-9 to TRBJ2-2, with D perhaps TRBD2 (6 bases). V lost 6 bases and J 1 base, leaving 9 bases between the germline ends. CDR3 length: 14 amino acids. CDR1 SEHNR and CDR2 FQNEAQ come from the germline V gene (reference sequence). The CDR3 DNA is TGTGCCAGCAGTAGCGGCCAGAACACCGGGGAGCTGTTTTTT. This codes for CASSSGQNTGELFF.

The V gene is TRBV28, the J gene TRBJ1-1, with D possibly TRBD1 on 5 matching bases. Germline lookup yields CDR1 MDHEN and CDR2 SYDVKM. V dropped 2 bases and J dropped 8 bases, with 21 bases sitting between them. The CDR3 has 16 residues. CDR3 DNA: TGTGCCAGCAGTTTACCGAGGGTTCGGAGGGGCGCAGAAGCTTTCTTT. Its protein product is CASSLPRVRRGAEAFF.

The V call is TRBV7-2, the J call TRBJ2-5; 11 bases match TRBD2. The CDR3 runs to 15 residues. Germline V gives CDR1 SGHTA, CDR2 FQGNSA. J was trimmed by 9 bases and V by 1 base; bases with no gene match: 7. CDR3 loop: CASSLGTSGGRAQYF. The DNA of the CDR3 is TGTGCCAGCAGCTTAGGAACTAGCGGGGGTCGGGCCCAGTACTTC.

In this sample, this clone turned up once. The chain carries TRBV30 and TRBJ1-6; D perhaps matches TRBD1 (6 bases). This CDR3 is 16 amino acids long. From germline, CDR1 is GTSNPN and CDR2 SVGIG (reference sequence). Trimming shortened V by 4 bases and J by 0 bases, and 13 bases separated the two germline ends. Here the CDR3 reads CAWNPDRGSYNSPLHF. CDR3 coding DNA: TGTGCCTGGAATCCGGACAGAGGCTCCTATAATTCACCCCTCCACTTT. The complete variable domain, with remaining parts taken from reference TRBV30 and TRBJ1-6, reads SQTIHQWPATLVQPVGSPLSLECTVEGTSNPNLYWYRQAAGRGLQLLFYSVGIGQISSEVPQNLSASRPQDRQFILSSKKLLLSDSGFYLCAWNPDRGSYNSPLHFGNGTRLTVT.

The chain uses TRBV28 and TRBJ1-6; a weak D match, TRBD1 (5 bases). Germline V gene sequence: CDR1 MDHEN, CDR2 SYDVKM. V shed 6 bases and J shed 10 bases, with 19 bases lying between them. The CDR3 covers 15 residues. CDR3 amino acids: CASRPIRQSGSPLHF. CDR3 nucleotide sequence: TGTGCCAGCAGACCTATACGGCAGTCAGGGTCACCCCTCCACTTT.

The chain combines TRBV9 with TRBJ2-1, with a tentative D call TRBD1 (6 bases). Trimming cost V 0 bases and J 10 bases, with 17 bases left between them. The CDR3 loop spans 15 amino acids. Germline-derived CDR1 and CDR2 are SGDLS and YYNGEE. The CDR3 loop is CASSVVPNRQAEQFF. The DNA for the CDR3 is TGTGCCAGCAGCGTAGTACCTAACAGACAGGCGGAGCAGTTCTTC.

The rearrangement joins TRBV2 to TRBJ2-5, with D unresolved. The V gene's germline CDR1 is SNHLY and CDR2 FYNNEI. This CDR3 is built from 12 residues. V gave up 10 bases and J gave up 1 base, with 10 bases separating them. The CDR3 here is CAMNRFQETQYF. CDR3 in DNA: TGTGCCATGAACAGATTCCAAGAGACCCAGTACTTC.

The V gene is TRBV7-9, the J gene TRBJ1-1, with 7 bases fitting TRBD1. Germline CDR1 is SEHNR and CDR2 is FQNEAQ (reference sequence). Unmatched junction bases numbered 7, after V lost 5 bases and J lost 1 base. The CDR3 consists of 15 residues. The CDR3 DNA sequence: TGTGCCAGCAGCACAGGGGCGAAGAGGAACACTGAAGCTTTCTTT. This codes for CASSTGAKRNTEAFF.

This clone was seen a handful of times. The chain combines TRBV7-2 with TRBJ1-4, with 7 bases fitting TRBD1. CDR3 size: 17 residues. Germline lookup yields CDR1 SGHTA and CDR2 FQGNSA. The J segment lost 0 bases and the V segment lost 5 bases, leaving 9 bases of the junction unmatched. In nucleotides, the CDR3 is TGTGCCAGCAGCCGGGGACAGTTTACATCAACTAATGAAAAACTGTTTTTT. Translated, it gives CASSRGQFTSTNEKLFF.

The chain employs TRBV25-1 and TRBJ1-2; D perhaps matches TRBD1 (6 bases). Trimming removed 8 bases at V and 3 bases at J, with 10 bases between. This CDR3 region has 12 residues. Germline assignment: CDR1 MGHDK and CDR2 SYGVNS. The CDR3 sequence: CASGQFDYGYTF. CDR3 coding DNA: TGTGCCAGCGGACAGTTTGACTATGGCTACACCTTC.

The chain has TRBV9 and TRBJ1-6; D is unclear. The CDR3 loop spans 17 amino acids. V was cut by 0 bases and J by 0 bases, with 10 bases left in between. From germline, CDR1 is SGDLS and CDR2 YYNGEE. In DNA, the CDR3 is TGTGCCAGCAGCGTAGGGCCTCGCCGCTCCTATAATTCACCCCTCCACTTT. This sequence encodes CASSVGPRRSYNSPLHF. Full variable domain (missing parts from reference TRBV9 and TRBJ1-6): DSGVTQTPKHLITATGQRVTLRCSPRSGDLSVYWYQQSLDQGLQFLIQYYNGEERAKGNILERFSAQQFPDLHSELNLSSLELGDSALYFCASSVGPRRSYNSPLHFGNGTRLTVT.

The chain has TRBV11-1 and TRBJ1-2; D gene uncertain. This CDR3 is 18 amino acids long. Germline CDR1 is SGHAT and CDR2 is FQDESV (reference sequence). Trimming removed 0 bases at V and 3 bases at J, with 20 bases between. CDR3 protein: CASSLATWEPKFDYGYTF. In DNA form, the CDR3 reads TGTGCCAGCAGCTTAGCGACGTGGGAGCCTAAGTTTGACTATGGCTACACCTTC. Drawing the rest from reference TRBV11-1 and TRBJ1-2, the complete variable domain is EAEVAQSPRYKITEKSQAVAFWCDPISGHATLYWYRQILGQGPELLVQFQDESVVDDSQLPKDRFSAERLKGVDSTLKIQPAELGDSAMYLCASSLATWEPKFDYGYTFGSGTRLTVV.

This chain connects TRBV7-3 to TRBJ2-1; 7 nucleotides align to TRBD1. The germline CDR1 and CDR2 sequences are SGHTA and FQGTGA. This CDR3 is 17 amino acids long. V was clipped by 2 bases and J by 7 bases; unmatched bases: 14. The DNA for the CDR3 is TGTGCCAGCAGCTTACGACCGACGGACAGGTCTTGGAATGAGCAGTTCTTC. Its translation is CASSLRPTDRSWNEQFF.

The chain has TRBV28 and TRBJ1-5; 8 bases are shared with TRBD1. Per germline, CDR1 MDHEN and CDR2 SYDVKM. CDR3 length: 14 amino acids. Trimming removed 4 bases from V and 5 bases from J; junction bases left unmatched: 4. The DNA of the CDR3 is TGTGCCAGCAGTTCCGACAGGGGAGATCAGCCCCAGCATTTT. Its translation is CASSSDRGDQPQHF.

In DNA form, the CDR3 reads TGTGCCAGCAGCTTAGCTTGGGGCCGGGGCAATCAGCCCCAGCATTTT. This encodes CASSLAWGRGNQPQHF. This chain connects TRBV7-2 to TRBJ1-5; D is possibly TRBD1 (5 bases). Trimming stripped 0 bases from V and 2 bases from J, with 11 bases between. CDR1 is SGHTA and CDR2 is FQGNSA in the germline V gene. The length of the CDR3 is 16 residues.

The V gene is TRBV5-1, the J gene TRBJ2-1, with 11 bases fitting TRBD2. The CDR3 is 17 residues long. The V segment lost 4 bases and the J segment 0 bases; nucleotides outside the gene matches: 6. Germline lookup yields CDR1 SGHRS and CDR2 YFSETQ. This chain's CDR3 is CASSLRTSGRSYNEQFF. Here the CDR3 DNA reads TGCGCCAGCAGCCTAAGGACTAGCGGGCGCTCCTACAATGAGCAGTTCTTC. The whole variable domain, filled in from reference TRBV5-1 and TRBJ2-1, reads KAGVTQTPRYLIKTRGQQVTLSCSPISGHRSVSWYQQTPGQGLQFLFEYFSETQRNKGNFPGRFSGRQFSNSRSEMNVSTLELGDSALYLCASSLRTSGRSYNEQFFGPGTRLTVL.

The rearrangement uses TRBV19 and TRBJ1-1, with TRBD1 identical over 9 bases. The germline CDR1 and CDR2 sequences are LNHDA and SQIVND (reference sequence). Unmatched junction bases numbered 13, after V lost 7 bases and J lost 4 bases. The CDR3 extends over 16 amino acids. The CDR3 protein is CASKEVPGQGRTEAFF. Here the CDR3 DNA reads TGTGCCAGTAAGGAGGTCCCGGGACAGGGCCGCACTGAAGCTTTCTTT.

CDR3: CASSQIAGGPDTQYF. In DNA form, the CDR3 reads TGTGCCAGCAGCCAAATAGCGGGGGGGCCAGATACGCAGTATTTT. This chain uses TRBV5-4 with TRBJ2-3, with 11 bases fitting TRBD2. CDR1 and CDR2 from the germline V gene are SGHNT and YYREEE (reference sequence). The CDR3 totals 15 residues. V dropped 4 bases and J dropped 4; count of bases not matched to a gene: 5.

This clone has just a few counts. The V gene is TRBV30, the J gene TRBJ1-1, with D perhaps matching TRBD1 (6 bases). There are 14 residues in the CDR3. Germline assignment: CDR1 GTSNPN and CDR2 SVGIG (reference sequence). The germline V and J ends were trimmed by 4 bases and 3 bases, with 15 bases remaining between them. The CDR3, as DNA: TGTGCCTGGACGGGGGGGGGCAGCCACACTGAAGCTTTCTTT. Amino acid sequence: CAWTGGGSHTEAFF.